This TCR beta chain was identified in a study of blood T cells in healthy people across ages. This clonotype was found a few times. Per the germline V gene, CDR1 is SNHLY and CDR2 is FYNNEI. This CDR3 spans 16 amino acids. The trim removed 3 bases at V and 4 bases at J, leaving 5 bases unmatched. Primers used in a second PCR of about 6 to 11 cycles were a sample-barcoded 5' primer and a J-beta primer mix. TCRdb passed the 5' RACE reads through MiXCR, listing each CDR3 protein once. The sample shows approximately 1,000,000 distinct CDR3 sequences, more than 35% of them seen only once. There were healthy Caucasian individuals from Russia, aged roughly 6 to 95, serving as donors.

The chain joins TRBV2 to TRBJ2-1; 11 positions match TRBD2. The source is an older woman in good health. Source material: blood. CDR3 sequence (DNA): TGTGCCAGCAGTGATCCGGGACTAGCGGTTTACAATGAGCAGTTCTTC. Amino acids: CASSDPGLAVYNEQFF.